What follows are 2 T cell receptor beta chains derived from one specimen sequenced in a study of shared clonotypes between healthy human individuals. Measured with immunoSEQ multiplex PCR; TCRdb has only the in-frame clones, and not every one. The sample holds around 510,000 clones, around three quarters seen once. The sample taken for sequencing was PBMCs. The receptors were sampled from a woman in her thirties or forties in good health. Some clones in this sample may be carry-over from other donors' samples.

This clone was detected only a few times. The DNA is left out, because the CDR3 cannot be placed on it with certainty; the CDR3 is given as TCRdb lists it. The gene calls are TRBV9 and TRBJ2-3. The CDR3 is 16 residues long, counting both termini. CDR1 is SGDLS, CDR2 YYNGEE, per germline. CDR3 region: CASSVGNSFFGDTQYF.

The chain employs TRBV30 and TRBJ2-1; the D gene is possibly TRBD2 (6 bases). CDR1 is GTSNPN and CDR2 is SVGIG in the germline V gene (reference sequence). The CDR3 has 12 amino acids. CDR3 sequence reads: CALGRGNNEQFF. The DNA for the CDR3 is TGTGCTCTGGGGCGGGGAAACAATGAGCAGTTCTTC. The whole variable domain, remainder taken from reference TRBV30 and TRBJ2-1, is SQTIHQWPATLVQPVGSPLSLECTVEGTSNPNLYWYRQAAGRGLQLLFYSVGIGQISSEVPQNLSASRPQDRQFILSSKKLLLSDSGFYLCALGRGNNEQFFGPGTRLTVL.